The clone carrying this T cell receptor beta chain was recorded a few times. This entry belongs to a study of blood T cell repertoires in COVID-19. Turning to the study itself: Samples representing acute and convalescent COVID-19 were sourced from the United States, Italy and Spain. Nucleic acid was either cDNA or gDNA, and it came from T cells, B-cell-depleted T cells, or PBMCs.

Authors' data handling: Reference gene primer amplification yielded estimated nucleated cell counts. Sequencing was performed with immunoSEQ multiplex PCR; in TCRdb, only in-frame clones are kept and a portion is missing. V and J calls and clone size are those listed in that table; D and trimming were worked out from the DNA. The sample consists of under 150,000 clones, approximately 90% of them appearing once. The material sequenced was peripheral blood. The TCR comes from a human donor in a cohort sampled during active COVID-19.

CDR3: CASSQSSGGDATGELFF. CDR3 sequence (DNA): TGTGCCAGCAGCCAATCTAGCGGGGGGGATGCCACCGGGGAGCTGTTTTTT. The J gene is TRBJ2-2, the V gene TRBV4-2, with TRBD2 matching over 12 bases. The CDR3 is 17 residues long. The trim removed 2 bases at V and 4 bases at J, leaving 5 bases unmatched. Germline loops: CDR1 LGHNA, CDR2 YNFKEQ.